This TCR beta chain was obtained from a study of T cell repertoires in cytomegalovirus infection. Study-wide findings and caveats: The study found HLA-C-restricted CMV-specific TCR beta clonotypes dominating the ex vivo response.

TCRdb ran MiXCR on the reads and lists one entry per CDR3 protein. This sample yields some 97,000 distinct CDR3 sequences, of which around 22% are seen a single time; about 39% belongs to the top ten. The table lists this clonotype with a few counts. Its antigen is not identified. This CDR3 is 13 amino acids long. Germline V gives CDR1 LNHNV, CDR2 YYDKDF (reference sequence). Trimming stripped 3 bases from V and 3 bases from J, with 7 bases between. This sequence was found in a human donor in good health (CMV status not recorded). Some clones in this sample may be carry-over from other donors' samples. Source material: CD8+ T cells from PBMCs. The rearrangement joins TRBV15 to TRBJ2-3; maybe TRBD1 (5 bases). The CDR3: CATSRTATDTQYF. CDR3 DNA: TGTGCCACCAGCAGGACAGCGACAGATACGCAGTATTTT.